The 9 T cell receptor beta chains in this list originate from one sample, sequenced in a study of blood T cell repertoires in COVID-19. TCRdb's copy holds only in-frame clones and misses some; the assay was immunoSEQ multiplex PCR. The repertoire consists of roughly 120,000 clones, with 80% to 90% occurring once and the leading ten covering about 2%. The source material was peripheral blood. The receptor set was obtained from a woman in her fifties or sixties with acute or convalescent COVID-19.

The V call is TRBV6-5, the J call TRBJ2-3, with D perhaps TRBD1 (7 bases). The V end lost 3 bases, the J end lost 3 bases, and 16 bases lay between the germline ends. The CDR3 runs to 16 residues. Germline values: CDR1 MNHEY, CDR2 SVGAGI. The CDR3 spells CASSYTSGGRTDTQYF. The CDR3 DNA follows: TGTGCCAGCAGTTATACCTCAGGGGGGAGGACAGATACGCAGTATTTT.

This chain connects TRBV7-2 to TRBJ1-5, with a possible D match to TRBD1 (5 bases). The V end lost 3 bases, the J end lost 2 bases, and 11 bases lay between the germline ends. Germline CDR1 is SGHTA and CDR2 is FQGNSA. The CDR3 runs 15 residues. The CDR3 region has the DNA TGTGCCAGCAGCTTCATTGGCAGGGGCAATCAGCCCCAGCATTTT. This codes for CASSFIGRGNQPQHF.

The chain recombines TRBV4-1 with TRBJ1-1; 9 bases match TRBD1. The ends lost 4 bases at V and 0 bases at J; junction bases unmatched: 3. Germline CDR1 MGHRA, CDR2 YSYEKL. The CDR3 covers 15 residues. The CDR3, as DNA: TGCGCCAGCAGCCCCGGACAGGGGATGAACACTGAAGCTTTCTTT. Residues: CASSPGQGMNTEAFF.

The chain recombines TRBV7-3 with TRBJ2-1; possible D gene TRBD2, 5 bases. CDR3 length equals 15 residues. From germline, CDR1 is SGHTA and CDR2 FQGTGA. The V end was cut by 1 base, the J end by 4 bases, with 11 bases between. The CDR3 region has the DNA TGTGCCAGCAGCTTAAAACTAGTACCATACAATGAGCAGTTCTTC. It specifies CASSLKLVPYNEQFF.

The rearrangement uses TRBV10-3 and TRBJ1-2; 8 bases are a match to TRBD1. CDR3 size: 15 residues. V dropped 0 bases and J dropped 7; count of bases not matched to a gene: 7. CDR1 ENHRY and CDR2 SYGVKD come from the germline V gene. CDR3 coding DNA: TGTGCCATCAGTGAGTCGGTGGACAGGGCGGCTGGCTACACCTTC. Protein product: CAISESVDRAAGYTF.

This clone was observed a few times. CDR3 loop: CASSLTGLLDNEQFF. In DNA form, the CDR3 reads TGTGCCAGCAGTTTGACAGGGTTGTTGGACAATGAGCAGTTCTTC. V gene TRBV2 combines with J gene TRBJ2-1; 7 positions agree with TRBD1. In germline, CDR1 is SNHLY, CDR2 FYNNEI. The CDR3 covers 15 residues. V dropped 5 bases and J dropped 5; count of bases not matched to a gene: 9.

V gene TRBV28 combines with J gene TRBJ1-2; D possibly corresponds to TRBD1 (6 bases). Germline V gene data show CDR1 as MDHEN and CDR2 as SYDVKM. Trimming stripped 6 bases from V and 8 bases from J, with 16 bases between. CDR3 length equals 13 residues. The CDR3 sequence is CASSPGHMRGYTF. CDR3 DNA sequence: TGTGCCAGCAGCCCGGGACACATGAGGGGCTACACCTTC.

The chain links TRBV27 to TRBJ1-6; 9 bases are shared with TRBD1. The CDR3 sequence is 14 residues long. V gave up 6 bases and J gave up 13 bases; unmatched junction bases: 10. The germline V gene has CDR1 MNHEY and CDR2 SMNVEV (reference sequence). The CDR3 loop reads CASSPRQGDRPLHF. The CDR3 nucleotides are TGTGCCAGCAGCCCTAGACAGGGGGATAGGCCCCTCCACTTT.

The chain joins TRBV3-1 (or the pseudogene TRBV3-2) to TRBJ2-7; 8 nucleotides line up with TRBD2. Germline-derived CDR1 and CDR2 are LGHDT and YNNKEL (reference sequence). The CDR3 is made up of 13 amino acids. With V trimmed by 4 bases and J by 3 bases, 2 bases remained unmatched. The CDR3 region has the DNA TGTGCCAGCAGCCCGGGGACTAGCTACGAGCAGTACTTC. Translation: CASSPGTSYEQYF.